Detailed here is one T cell receptor (beta chain). Its antigen is still unknown. These data originate in a study of monozygotic twins with inflammatory bowel disease. TCRdb derives one entry per CDR3 protein from the 5' RACE reads, leaving out DNA. The specimen's table records around 380,000 distinct CDR3 sequences. The CDR3 totals 15 residues. Germline loops: CDR1 DFQATT, CDR2 SNEGSKA (reference sequence). Study-level points and caveats: Immunosuppressive treatments were not uniform, and this may have added variability to patient repertoires.

The source material was blood. The gene calls are TRBV20-1 and TRBJ1-5. The receptor was derived from a human donor with ulcerative colitis or Crohn's disease, or a healthy co-twin of an affected twin (not recorded which). This CDR3 reads CSARAPGVRNQPQHF.